This TCR beta chain was found in a study of T cell responses to AZD1222 COVID-19 vaccine. The CDR3 contains 15 residues. Germline trimming cut 3 bases from V and 7 bases from J; bases unmatched to any gene: 7. Germline values: CDR1 LGHDT, CDR2 YNNKEL (reference sequence). Sequencing used immunoSEQ multiplex PCR; TCRdb keeps in-frame clones, though not all of them. The data contain approximately 89,000 clones, about 86% of them singletons. This sample comprised peripheral blood, obtained 28 days after the second AZD1222 dose. This sequence originates from an adult who received the AZD1222 COVID-19 vaccine. V is TRBV3-1 (or the pseudogene TRBV3-2) and J is TRBJ2-7, with 12 bases matching TRBD1. The CDR3: CASSHLGTGGGEQYF. CDR3 in DNA: TGTGCCAGCAGCCATCTCGGGACAGGGGGCGGGGAGCAGTACTTC.